The T cell receptor (beta chain) described here comes from a study of T cell responses to AZD1222 COVID-19 vaccine. Study-wide results and caveats: Samples come after the peak T cell response, not at day 14. Breadth and depth of Spike-specific TCRs rose after two AZD1222 doses. As reported, nearly half of all spike-specific TCRs target variant regions that are unmutated.

The CDR3 has 16 amino acids. Germline V CDR1 and CDR2: SGHVS, FQNEAQ. Germline trimming cut 1 base from V and 2 bases from J; bases unmatched to any gene: 2. As regards this clone: Antigen unknown.

Only in-frame clones appear in the TCRdb table, and some are missing; sequencing was by immunoSEQ multiplex PCR. The top ten clones hold 5.2% of a sample with 65,000 to 85,000 clones, 90% to 95% of them seen once. This receptor was obtained from an adult in good health. V and J are TRBV7-8 and TRBJ2-5; 12 positions agree with TRBD2. The sample in question was peripheral blood, obtained on day 0 of AZD1222 vaccination. CDR3 sequence: CASSLGTSGEQETQYF. CDR3 coding DNA: TGTGCCAGCAGCTTAGGGACTAGCGGGGAACAAGAGACCCAGTACTTC.